Sequencing of this TCR beta chain was carried out in a study of technical replicates of blood from a handful of donors. Here immunoSEQ multiplex PCR was the method, and the copy in TCRdb shows in-frame clones only, minus some. This sample has about 14,000 clones; approximately 86% occur once, and the top ten carry around 10%. There are 13 residues in the CDR3. Trimming left V 5 bases short and J 10 bases short, with 15 bases between. The germline V gene encodes CDR1 MNHEY and CDR2 SMNVEV (reference sequence). This receptor was taken from a human donor in good health. Sequences were obtained from PBMCs. This chain connects TRBV27 to TRBJ2-1; tentative D call: TRBD1 (6 bases). The CDR3 spells CASSLPGGFEQFF. Here the CDR3 DNA reads TGTGCCAGCAGTCTTCCTGGGGGCTTCGAGCAGTTCTTC.